The 22 T cell receptor beta chains below were found in one sample sequenced in a study of neurological immune-mediated disorders. TCRdb reprocessed the 5' RACE reads with MiXCR, giving one entry per CDR3 protein. The sample consists of about 65,000 distinct CDR3 sequences, 4.1% of them appearing once. Sequenced: PBMCs. These receptors came from a man aged 45 to 65 with multiple sclerosis.

The V call is TRBV6-6, the J call TRBJ2-5; TRBD1 agrees at 9 bases. This CDR3 region has 16 residues. V shed 6 bases, J shed 5 bases, and the junction held 13 bases outside the gene matches. The germline V gene encodes CDR1 MNHNY and CDR2 SVGAGI (reference sequence). The CDR3 DNA sequence: TGTGCCAGCAGCCGGCAAGCCCGACAGGGGGGCGAGACCCAGTACTTC. It specifies CASSRQARQGGETQYF.

This clonotype has ten or more counts. V and J are TRBV20-1 and TRBJ2-1; 12 nucleotides line up with TRBD2. The CDR3 sequence is 16 residues long. Germline V gene data show CDR1 as DFQATT and CDR2 as SNEGSKA (reference sequence). After removal of 1 base from V and 2 bases from J, the junction contained 3 bases not matched to a gene. The CDR3 spells CSARVLAGGTYNEQFF. The CDR3, as DNA: TGCAGTGCTAGAGTACTAGCGGGGGGCACCTACAATGAGCAGTTCTTC.

This clonotype has ten or more counts. The chain has TRBV6-1 and TRBJ2-3; weak D call: TRBD1 (6 bases). V was shortened by 7 bases and J by 6 bases, with 17 bases between the two germline ends. The CDR3 is 14 residues long. Germline CDR1 is MNHNS and CDR2 is SASEGT. CDR3 coding DNA: TGTGCCAGCAACACCGGGACAAGGATGGATACGCAGTATTTT. Translated: CASNTGTRMDTQYF.

This clonotype has a count of ten or more. V is TRBV28 and J is TRBJ1-1; TRBD1 is a possible D gene (6 bases). V was pared by 6 bases and J by 4 bases, with 12 bases between. Per germline, CDR1 MDHEN and CDR2 SYDVKM. The CDR3 is made up of 13 amino acids. CDR3 residues: CASSLGQTTEAFF. CDR3 sequence (DNA): TGTGCCAGCAGCCTTGGACAGACCACTGAAGCTTTCTTT. Together with reference TRBV28 and TRBJ1-1, the CDR3 gives the full variable domain: DVKVTQSSRYLVKRTGEKVFLECVQDMDHENMFWYRQDPGLGLRLIYFSYDVKMKEKGDIPEGYSVSREKKERFSLILESASTNQTSMYLCASSLGQTTEAFFGQGTRLTVV.

As for this clonotype: This may arise from a read error, as a much more abundant clone is one base away. The V gene is TRBV5-5, the J gene TRBJ2-3, with D uncertain. Between the trimmed V and J ends, which lost 5 bases and 2 bases, there was a span of 12 bases. Germline-derived CDR1 and CDR2 are SGHKS and YYEKEE (reference sequence). The CDR3 is 14 amino acids. This CDR3 is CASRLGRTTDTQYF. DNA for the CDR3: TGTGCCAGCAGGCTCGGCAGGACCACAGATACGCAGTATTTT.

There are many counts of this clonotype. The V and J genes are TRBV30 and TRBJ2-4; D possibly corresponds to TRBD2 (5 bases). V lost 5 bases, J lost 0 bases, and 8 bases lay in between. The length of the CDR3 is 13 residues. From germline, CDR1 is GTSNPN and CDR2 SVGIG (reference sequence). The CDR3 nucleotides are TGTGCCTGGGAGGGTCCAGCCAAAAACATTCAGTACTTC. Translation: CAWEGPAKNIQYF. Filled out from reference TRBV30 and TRBJ2-4, the complete variable domain reads SQTIHQWPATLVQPVGSPLSLECTVEGTSNPNLYWYRQAAGRGLQLLFYSVGIGQISSEVPQNLSASRPQDRQFILSSKKLLLSDSGFYLCAWEGPAKNIQYFGAGTRLSVL.

There are many counts of this clonotype. The J gene is TRBJ2-1, the V gene TRBV12-3 or TRBV12-4; 8 bases align to TRBD1. V dropped 2 bases and J dropped 10; count of bases not matched to a gene: 4. The CDR3 spans 13 residues. The CDR3 coding sequence is TGTGCCAGCAGTTTACAGGGGGCCGGGGAGCAGTTCTTC. As protein: CASSLQGAGEQFF.

In this sample, this clonotype turned up many times. This rearrangement joins TRBV10-3 to TRBJ1-1; D is undetermined. V dropped 2 bases and J dropped 2 bases, with 6 bases sitting between them. From germline, CDR1 is ENHRY and CDR2 SYGVKD. The CDR3 loop spans 13 amino acids. The CDR3 loop is CAISETVNTEAFF. The CDR3 DNA follows: TGTGCCATCAGTGAGACAGTAAACACTGAAGCTTTCTTT.

In its sample, this clonotype was seen many times. The chain links TRBV20-1 to TRBJ2-5; TRBD2 aligns across 8 bases. Germline V gene data show CDR1 as DFQATT and CDR2 as SNEGSKA (reference sequence). The junction had 19 bases not matched to a gene; V was cut back by 6 bases and J by 4 bases. The CDR3 has 17 residues. In DNA form, the CDR3 reads TGCAGTGCCGGGACTATCGGGGGGGCCTGGGGCAGAGAGACCCAGTACTTC. Residues: CSAGTIGGAWGRETQYF.

This clonotype was observed a handful of times. The V and J genes are TRBV29-1 and TRBJ1-1; D call uncertain. The germline gives CDR1 SQVTM, CDR2 ANQGSEA. The V and J ends lost 6 bases and 6 bases respectively, with 17 bases between them. The CDR3 is 13 amino acids. This CDR3 reads CSVERVTDPEAFF. The DNA of the CDR3 is TGCAGCGTCGAACGGGTGACGGACCCTGAAGCTTTCTTT.

At least ten counts were recorded for this clonotype. The V and J genes are TRBV4-1 and TRBJ1-6; D is ambiguous. V lost 0 bases and J 5 bases, leaving 8 bases between the germline ends. This CDR3 comprises 15 residues. Germline V gene data show CDR1 as MGHRA and CDR2 as YSYEKL. The CDR3 reads CASSQEAANNSPLHF. CDR3 DNA sequence: TGCGCCAGCAGCCAAGAGGCAGCGAATAATTCACCCCTCCACTTT.

This clonotype was observed at least ten times. V and J are TRBV5-1 and TRBJ1-5; D unresolved. This CDR3 contains 15 residues. V lost 0 bases and J 1 base, leaving 8 bases between the germline ends. Looked up from germline, CDR1 is SGHRS and CDR2 is YFSETQ. CDR3 DNA: TGCGCCAGCAGCTTGGACGGAGACAGCAATCAGCCCCAGCATTTT. It translates to CASSLDGDSNQPQHF.

This clonotype was seen more than once but under ten times. The chain couples TRBV12-3 or TRBV12-4 to TRBJ2-1, with 9 bases that match TRBD2. V was clipped by 6 bases and J by 3 bases; unmatched bases: 3. This CDR3 spans 14 amino acids. The CDR3 region is CASRAGGLYNEQFF. The CDR3 DNA is TGTGCCAGCAGAGCGGGGGGCCTCTACAATGAGCAGTTCTTC.

This clonotype was observed many times. This chain links TRBV6-6 with TRBJ2-3; 10 nucleotides line up with TRBD2. This CDR3 has 14 amino acids. The germline V gene encodes CDR1 MNHNY and CDR2 SVGAGI (reference sequence). V was clipped by 8 bases and J by 4 bases; unmatched bases: 6. The CDR3 spells CASVSGGAADTQYF. DNA of the CDR3: TGTGCCAGCGTAAGCGGGGGGGCGGCAGATACGCAGTATTTT.

This clonotype was seen repeatedly, ten times or more. The rearrangement links TRBV7-9 to TRBJ2-3, with no clear D. This CDR3 region has 14 residues. Looked up from germline, CDR1 is SEHNR and CDR2 is FQNEAQ (reference sequence). The V end was cut by 3 bases, the J end by 2 bases, with 9 bases between. CDR3: CASSLGLLTDTQYF. CDR3 sequence (DNA): TGTGCCAGCAGCTTGGGATTGCTCACAGATACGCAGTATTTT.

The table lists this clonotype with many counts. The CDR3 DNA is TGCAGTGCCAGCGGAGCGGGGGCGGGACGAGCGGATACGCAGTATTTT. Translating gives CSASGAGAGRADTQYF. V is TRBV20-1 and J is TRBJ2-3; the match to TRBD2 covers 8 bases. In germline, CDR1 is DFQATT, CDR2 SNEGSKA (reference sequence). Unmatched junction bases numbered 17, after V lost 6 bases and J lost 6 bases. CDR3 size: 16 residues.

This clonotype was counted at least ten times. The junction differs from germline at one of its ends, possibly a read error. The chain combines TRBV5-1 with TRBJ1-6, with D possibly being TRBD1 (5 bases). Germline loops: CDR1 SGHRS, CDR2 YFSETQ. This CDR3 comprises 16 residues. The CDR3 bases are TGCGCCAGCAGCCTCGGACGGGACTCCTATAATTCACCCCTCAACTTT. Amino acids: CASSLGRDSYNSPLNF.

The table lists this clonotype with a few counts. This chain links TRBV7-2 with TRBJ2-2; D remains ambiguous. The V end was cut by 5 bases, the J end by 2 bases, with 6 bases between. Looked up from germline, CDR1 is SGHTA and CDR2 is FQGNSA. This CDR3 spans 13 amino acids. CDR3 amino acids: CASSGYNTGELFF. The CDR3 DNA sequence: TGTGCCAGCAGCGGATATAACACCGGGGAGCTGTTTTTT.

This clonotype was observed at least ten times. The chain joins TRBV29-1 to TRBJ1-2, with TRBD1 matching 7 bases. CDR3 length: 12 residues. Per the germline V gene, CDR1 is SQVTM and CDR2 is ANQGSEA. The V gene end was trimmed by 0 bases and the J gene end by 8 bases; junction bases not matched to a gene: 3. The CDR3 protein is CSVEEGGGGYTF. CDR3 DNA sequence: TGCAGCGTTGAAGAAGGGGGCGGAGGCTACACCTTC.

This chain joins TRBV3-1 and TRBJ1-4; D not certain. The V end lost 0 bases, the J end lost 7 bases, and 9 bases lay between the germline ends. The CDR3 has 14 amino acids. From germline, CDR1 is LGHDT and CDR2 YNNKEL (reference sequence). The CDR3 loop is CASSQDPNSEKLFF. DNA for the CDR3: TGTGCCAGCAGCCAAGACCCAAACAGTGAAAAACTGTTTTTT. Full variable domain (missing parts from reference TRBV3-1 and TRBJ1-4): DTAVSQTPKYLVTQMGNDKSIKCEQNLGHDTMYWYKQDSKKFLKIMFSYNNKELIINETVPNRFSPKSPDKAHLNLHINSLELGDSAVYFCASSQDPNSEKLFFGSGTQLSVL.

There are many counts of this clonotype. The chain couples TRBV20-1 to TRBJ2-3, with unresolved D. V shed 1 base and J shed 2 bases, with 10 bases lying between them. This CDR3 has 14 residues. CDR1 DFQATT and CDR2 SNEGSKA come from the germline V gene (reference sequence). The DNA for the CDR3 is TGCAGTGCTAGAGTTGGTGGTTTCACAGATACGCAGTATTTT. This codes for CSARVGGFTDTQYF.

This clonotype appeared many times. The chain is built from TRBV5-5 and TRBJ1-3; D gene unclear. The CDR3 sequence is 15 residues long. Trimming took off 2 bases at V and 7 bases at J, with 16 bases between the two ends. Germline V gene data show CDR1 as SGHKS and CDR2 as YYEKEE (reference sequence). The CDR3 DNA follows: TGTGCCAGCAGCTTACAGTCGGACCGATGGAACACCATATATTTT. Translating gives CASSLQSDRWNTIYF. Complete variable domain (other parts from reference TRBV5-5 and TRBJ1-3): DAGVTQSPTHLIKTRGQQVTLRCSPISGHKSVSWYQQVLGQGPQFIFQYYEKEERGRGNFPDRFSARQFPNYSSELNVNALLLGDSALYLCASSLQSDRWNTIYFGEGSWLTVV.